The rows below give T cell receptor beta chains drawn from one sample of a study of Graves' ophthalmopathy and Graves' hyperthyroidism. TCRdb reprocessed the multiplex PCR reads with MiXCR, giving one entry per CDR3 protein. In the table there are some 1.1 million distinct CDR3 sequences, about 36% of which are singletons. Specimen: peripheral blood or thyroid tissue (not recorded which). The source of these receptors is an adult man with Graves' hyperthyroidism. The CDR3 runs from the conserved cysteine through the conserved F or W. Fields, in order: J gene, D gene, V gene, clone size, CDR3 DNA, CDR3 protein. The D gene is left open where the match is weak. Only part of the rows carry a size: once, few, many, or a class if the clone is expanded.

TRBJ1-1	NA	TRBV12-3/TRBV12-4	many	TGTGCCAGCCAGAATGGGGCTGGAACTGAAGCTTTCTTT	CASQNGAGTEAFF
TRBJ2-7	NA	TRBV29-1	once	TGCAGCGTGATACTCGGGCAGGGTTACGAGCAGTACTTC	CSVILGQGYEQYF
TRBJ2-2	TRBD1	TRBV11-2	NA	TGTGCCAGCAGCTCCCCCCCGACAGGGGGCGGCACCGGGGAGCTGTTTTTT	CASSSPPTGGGTGELFF
TRBJ1-1	NA	TRBV7-2	many	TGTGCCAGCAGCTTAGCAACAGGGTCCATGAACACTGAAGCTTTCTTT	CASSLATGSMNTEAFF
TRBJ2-7	NA	TRBV7-9	few	TGTGCCAGCAGCTACGGGGTGTACGAGCAGTACTTC	CASSYGVYEQYF
TRBJ2-2	NA	TRBV10-3	many	TGTGCCATCAGTGACCCAAGAGAGGGAATTGGGGAGCTGTTTTTT	CAISDPREGIGELFF
TRBJ1-1	NA	TRBV7-7	NA	TGTGCTAGCAGCTTAGAACTAGACACTGAAGCTTTCTTT	CASSLELDTEAFF
TRBJ2-7	NA	TRBV2	NA	TGTGCCAGCAGCTCCCGGGACGGGTCCTACGGGCAGTACTTC	CASSSRDGSYGQYF
TRBJ1-4	NA	TRBV4-3	NA	TGCGCCAGCAGCCAAGATGGGGCAGGGAGTAATGAAAAACTGTTTTTT	CASSQDGAGSNEKLFF
TRBJ2-7	TRBD1	TRBV27	NA	TGTGCCAGCAGTTTTGGGACAGGGGGTTTCTACGAGCAGTACTTC	CASSFGTGGFYEQYF
TRBJ1-5	TRBD1	TRBV19	once	TGTGCCAGTAGTTCGGACAGGGCTTATAGCAATCAGCCCCAGCATTTT	CASSSDRAYSNQPQHF
TRBJ2-5	NA	TRBV10-3	NA	TGTGCCATCAGTGACACGTCCGTAGGGGACCGAGAGACCCAGTACTTC	CAISDTSVGDRETQYF
TRBJ1-1	TRBD1	TRBV7-9	many	TGTGCCAGCAGCTTAAACAGGGGGTTTGAAACTGAAGCTTTCTTT	CASSLNRGFETEAFF
TRBJ1-1	NA	TRBV20-1	many	TGCAGTGCTACCCCAATGGGTAGGTGGGGGAATGGTGAAGCTTTCTTT	CSATPMGRWGNGEAFF
TRBJ2-1	TRBD1	TRBV10-3	NA	TGTGCCATCAGTGAGTCATGGCAGGGGGACTACAATGAGCAGTTCTTC	CAISESWQGDYNEQFF
TRBJ1-2	NA	TRBV4-1	many	TGCGCCAGCAGTTCAACAAAGGACGGCTACACCTTC	CASSSTKDGYTF
TRBJ1-1	TRBD1	TRBV7-9	many	TGTGCCAGCAGCTCGAAACTGGACAGGATGAACACTGAAGCTTTCTTT	CASSSKLDRMNTEAFF
TRBJ1-1	NA	TRBV20-1	many	TGCAGTGCTAGGGAATGGACAGTTTCTAGCACTGAAGCTTTCTTT	CSAREWTVSSTEAFF
TRBJ2-5	NA	TRBV3-1	NA	TGTGCCAGCAGCCCCTACGATGAGACCCAGTACTTC	CASSPYDETQYF
TRBJ2-7	TRBD1	TRBV12-3/TRBV12-4	NA	TGTGCCCAAGGTCTTGTCGGCGGGACAGGGATCGAGCAGTACTTC	CAQGLVGGTGIEQYF
TRBJ2-7	TRBD2	TRBV10-3	NA	TGTGCCAGCAGTTCCGGGGAGCGGGAGGGGAGCTCCTACGAGCAGTACTTC	CASSSGEREGSSYEQYF
TRBJ1-5	NA	TRBV5-6	few	TGTGCCAGCAGCTTGGCGATGGGGGCTGGCAATCAGCCCCAGCATTTT	CASSLAMGAGNQPQHF
TRBJ1-1	NA	TRBV2	many	TGTGCCAGCAGTGCGGGGACCACTGAAGCTTTCTTT	CASSAGTTEAFF
TRBJ2-5	NA	TRBV7-9	many	TGTGCCAGCAGTTACACCGGGACACAAGAGACCCAGTACTTC	CASSYTGTQETQYF
TRBJ2-7	TRBD1	TRBV29-1	NA	TGCAGCGTGCCGGGACAGGGGGTCTACGAGCAGTACTTC	CSVPGQGVYEQYF
TRBJ2-5	NA	TRBV5-8	NA	TGTGCCAGCAGGGAGACCCCCTTCCAGGAGACCCAGTACTTC	CASRETPFQETQYF
TRBJ2-5	NA	TRBV29-1	many	TGCAGCGTTGAAGAGAGCCACAGGGGCGGGAGGGAGACCCAGTACTTC	CSVEESHRGGRETQYF
TRBJ1-1	NA	TRBV20-1	NA	TGCAGTGCTAGAGAGGATTCTGGAGCTTTCTTT	CSAREDSGAFF
TRBJ2-5	TRBD2	TRBV11-2	NA	TGTGCCAGCCGGCGGGGGACGGGTGAGACCCAGTACTTC	CASRRGTGETQYF
TRBJ2-7	NA	TRBV9	NA	TGCGCCAGCAGCCAAAAACTAGGGACCTACGAGCAGTACTTC	CASSQKLGTYEQYF
TRBJ2-7	NA	TRBV29-1	many	TGCAGCGTTGGCCAGGGGCGGTACGAGCAGTACTTC	CSVGQGRYEQYF
TRBJ1-5	NA	TRBV2	many	TGTGCCAGCCAAGAGGGGTATAGCAATCAGCCCCAGCATTTT	CASQEGYSNQPQHF
TRBJ1-3	NA	TRBV5-1	NA	TGCGCCAGCAGCTTGGCCCGGGCCGCGGAGGGAAACACCATATATTTT	CASSLARAAEGNTIYF
TRBJ1-1	TRBD1	TRBV10-3	many	TGTGCCATCAGCCCAGGGACAGGGGGCACTGAAGCTTTCTTT	CAISPGTGGTEAFF
TRBJ2-7	TRBD1	TRBV12-3/TRBV12-4	many	TGTGCCAGCACCGGGACAGGTTCCTACGAGCAGTACTTC	CASTGTGSYEQYF
TRBJ2-3	NA	TRBV7-9	NA	TGTGCCAGCAGCTTTCGGGGAGGAGGCACAGATACGCAGTATTTT	CASSFRGGGTDTQYF
TRBJ1-2	NA	TRBV2	many	TGTGCCAGCAGTGCGAGGGACTATGGCTACACCTTC	CASSARDYGYTF
TRBJ1-1	TRBD1	TRBV2	NA	TGTGCCAGCAAACCCGACAGGGGAGGCACTGAAGCTTTCTTT	CASKPDRGGTEAFF
TRBJ1-6	NA	TRBV2	many	TGTGCCAGCAGTGTTCAGGACTCACCCCTCCACTTT	CASSVQDSPLHF
TRBJ1-4	NA	TRBV2	few	TGTGCCAGCAGTACCGCTGACGGCCCTAGCCTGTTTTTT	CASSTADGPSLFF
TRBJ2-7	NA	TRBV11-2	NA	TGTGCCAGCAGCTTAAACTCGTTTTGGGGGCAGGTGACCTACGAGCAGTACTTC	CASSLNSFWGQVTYEQYF
TRBJ2-7	TRBD1	TRBV20-1	NA	TGCAGTGCCAGCTCCCGGGGACAGGGGGTATACGAGCAGTACTTC	CSASSRGQGVYEQYF
TRBJ2-5	NA	TRBV12-3/TRBV12-4	many	TGTGCCAGCAGGGCCGAGGAGTACCAAGAGACCCAGTACTTC	CASRAEEYQETQYF
TRBJ1-1	NA	TRBV6-2/TRBV6-3	few	TGTGCCAGCAGTTACATACGGGCGACTGAAGCTTTCTTT	CASSYIRATEAFF
TRBJ2-5	NA	TRBV6-2/TRBV6-3	many	TGTGCCAGCAGTTACATCGTCGGACAAGAGACCCAGTACTTC	CASSYIVGQETQYF
TRBJ1-2	NA	TRBV10-2	NA	TGCGCCAGCAGTGAGCCGGACAGACCCTATGGCTACACCTTC	CASSEPDRPYGYTF
TRBJ2-5	NA	TRBV4-2	NA	TGTTCCAGCAGCCAAGTCGAGGCGCTAGCACGAGAGACCCAGTACTTC	CSSSQVEALARETQYF
TRBJ1-1	TRBD1	TRBV14	many	TGTGCCAGCAGACCGACCGGGACAGGGTGGTCCACTGAAGCTTTCTTT	CASRPTGTGWSTEAFF
TRBJ2-7	NA	TRBV5-1	NA	TGCGCCAGCAGCTTGGAAGCTCACTCCTACGAGCAGTACTTC	CASSLEAHSYEQYF
TRBJ2-5	TRBD1	TRBV12-3/TRBV12-4	few	TGTGCCAGCAGGACAGGGGGTGAAGAGACCCAGTACTTC	CASRTGGEETQYF
TRBJ2-5	NA	TRBV19	NA	TGTGCCAGTAGTAAGTCGCGTGGGGTTGGTGAAGAGACCCAGTACTTC	CASSKSRGVGEETQYF
TRBJ1-2	NA	TRBV12-3/TRBV12-4	NA	TGTGCCAGCAGCTCCCCCCCGGGGAACTATGGCTACACCTTC	CASSSPPGNYGYTF
TRBJ1-2	NA	TRBV19	few	TGTGCCAGTAGTGTCCTCTTCACTATGAGGGAAGGAGGCTACACCTTC	CASSVLFTMREGGYTF
TRBJ2-5	TRBD2	TRBV10-3	NA	TGTGCCAGCGGGACTAGCGGACAAGAGACCCAGTACTTC	CASGTSGQETQYF